This T cell receptor (beta chain) was sequenced during a study of PD-1 blockade in classical Hodgkin lymphoma. Findings and caveats of the study: There was a significant rise in CD4+ TCR diversity by C4D1, with no such rise for CD8+. Relative to healthy donors, newly diagnosed patients reportedly had lower baseline TCR diversity, which was reported as lower still in relapsed/refractory patients.

Exposure to brentuximab vedotin varied, and each patient had relapsed following autologous stem cell transplantation. Patients had relapsed/refractory classical Hodgkin lymphoma with complete response, partial response or progressive disease as best response. Generated by immunoSEQ multiplex PCR, the TCRdb table keeps only in-frame clones and is missing some. The sample holds about 85,000 clones, around 90% seen once. Per the germline V gene, CDR1 is MGHRA and CDR2 is YSYEKL. Between the trimmed V and J ends, which lost 0 bases and 5 bases, there was a span of 14 bases. The CDR3 totals 15 residues. To note about this clone: Its antigen is not identified.

This sequence joins TRBV4-1 and TRBJ2-7; possibly TRBD2 for D (5 bases). This clonotype was sampled from a human donor with classical Hodgkin lymphoma. The sequences come from peripheral blood mononuclear cells (PBMCs), collected before the second cycle of nivolumab. The CDR3 nucleotides are TGCGCCAGCAGCCAAGAAGTTACTAGTTCCAACGAGCAGTACTTC. Amino acid sequence: CASSQEVTSSNEQYF.